These T cell receptor beta chains were read from a single sample in a study of control samples from healthy donors and cancer patients. Sequencing used immunoSEQ multiplex PCR; TCRdb keeps in-frame clones, though not all of them. The sample holds about 120,000 clones; roughly 94% are singletons and the top ten take less than 4.5%. The sample was blood. These receptors all stem from a man younger than 40 in good health. CDR3s include the opening cysteine and the closing phenylalanine or tryptophan. A D gene is named only where the DNA matches it firmly. A clone size is listed for some rows: how often the clone was seen (once, few, many), or a class if it is expanded.

clone size	V gene	D gene	J gene	CDR3 DNA	CDR3 protein
NA	TRBV11-2	NA	TRBJ1-1	TGTGCCAGCAGCTCATCCAGTGGGGTGAACACTGAAGCTTTCTTT	CASSSSSGVNTEAFF
NA	TRBV12-3/TRBV12-4	TRBD1	TRBJ1-2	TGTGCCAGCAGTCCTACAGGGGACTATGGCTACACCTTC	CASSPTGDYGYTF
NA	TRBV27	NA	TRBJ2-7	TGTGCCAGCAGTTTAATCCACGTGGGGTACGAGCAGTACTTC	CASSLIHVGYEQYF
NA	TRBV6-2/TRBV6-3	NA	TRBJ1-2	TGTGCCAGCAGTGCCGACAGCTATGGCTACACCTTC	CASSADSYGYTF
NA	TRBV28	NA	TRBJ2-1	TGTGCCAGCAAGGAGGGCGGGGAGAGCTCCTACAATGAGCAGTTCTTC	CASKEGGESSYNEQFF
NA	TRBV3-1/TRBV3-2	NA	TRBJ1-2	TGTGCCAGCAGTCGAACAGGGGGCTACACCTTC	CASSRTGGYTF
once	TRBV7-9	NA	TRBJ1-2	TGTGCCAGCAGCTTAGTTGCCATTCTGAACTATGGCTACACCTTC	CASSLVAILNYGYTF
NA	TRBV28	NA	TRBJ1-4	TGTGCCAGCAGTTGGCCCCTGGGGGCAAGTATAACTAATGAAAAACTGTTTTTT	CASSWPLGASITNEKLFF
NA	TRBV7-2	NA	TRBJ1-5	TGTGCCAGCAGCTTAGGGCAGACAAATCAGCCCCAGCATTTT	CASSLGQTNQPQHF
once	TRBV19	NA	TRBJ1-3	TGTGCCAGTAGTCCGGGGGGGGTGCGAGGAAACACCATATATTTT	CASSPGGVRGNTIYF
NA	TRBV7-9	NA	TRBJ1-1	TGTGCCAGCAGCTTTCCACCCGATCAGGGAGCTTTCTTT	CASSFPPDQGAFF
NA	TRBV27	NA	TRBJ2-3	TGTGCCAGCAGCCGGGGAGGTAGCACAGATACGCAGTATTTT	CASSRGGSTDTQYF
NA	TRBV7-9	TRBD1	TRBJ1-5	TGTGCCAGCAGCCTGGGGACAGCGCGACTTTATAGCAATCAGCCCCAGCATTTT	CASSLGTARLYSNQPQHF
NA	TRBV30	NA	TRBJ1-6	TGTGCCACGACGGATCCTTATAATTCACCCCTCCACTTT	CATTDPYNSPLHF
NA	TRBV6-5	TRBD1	TRBJ1-6	TGTGCCAGCAGTTTAGACAGGGGACGTTCACCCCTCCACTTT	CASSLDRGRSPLHF
NA	TRBV7-8	NA	TRBJ2-2	TGTGCCAGCAGCCCCGATGGGGGGGAGCTGTTTTTT	CASSPDGGELFF
NA	TRBV27	NA	TRBJ1-3	TGTGCCAGCAGTTTACGAGGTCCCTCTGGAAACACCATATATTTT	CASSLRGPSGNTIYF
NA	TRBV4-2	NA	TRBJ1-1	TGTGCCAGCAGCCAAAATACTCGGACAGAAGCTTTCTTT	CASSQNTRTEAFF
NA	TRBV19	TRBD1	TRBJ2-3	TGTGCCAGTAGTATAGCAGGGGGAGGCACAGATACGCAGTATTTT	CASSIAGGGTDTQYF
NA	TRBV15	NA	TRBJ1-2	TGTGCCACCAGCAGAGATGGGGGCGGCTACACCTTC	CATSRDGGGYTF
NA	TRBV13	TRBD2	TRBJ2-1	TGTGCCAGCAGCTTGGTAGGTGGACTAGCGGACGGCTTCAATGAGCAGTTCTTC	CASSLVGGLADGFNEQFF
once	TRBV5-1	NA	TRBJ2-2	TGCGCCAGCAGCTTGGTGAGGGGTGTATTCGGGAACACCGGGGAGCTGTTTTTT	CASSLVRGVFGNTGELFF
NA	TRBV7-6	TRBD1	TRBJ1-2	TGTGCCAGCAGCTTGCTTTTTCGCGACCCCCGAAAAACAGGGGGGCCTAACTATGGCTACACCTTC	CASSLLFRDPRKTGGPNYGYTF
NA	TRBV7-8	NA	TRBJ1-1	TGTGCCAGCAGCTTTTTCCCGAACACTGAAGCTTTCTTT	CASSFFPNTEAFF
NA	TRBV27	NA	TRBJ2-7	TGTGCCAGCAGTTTAGGCAGGGGCTACGAGCAGTACTTC	CASSLGRGYEQYF
NA	TRBV10-3	NA	TRBJ1-1	TGTGCCACACGCCAGGGGAACACTGAAGCTTTCTTT	CATRQGNTEAFF
NA	TRBV27	NA	TRBJ1-1	TGTGCCAGCAGTTTCGTCGGGGGTATGAACACTGAAGCTTTCTTT	CASSFVGGMNTEAFF
NA	TRBV5-6	TRBD1	TRBJ2-1	TGTGCCAGCAGCTTACAGGGGGCTGAGCAGTTCTTC	CASSLQGAEQFF
NA	TRBV11-2	TRBD1	TRBJ2-7	TGTGCCAGCAGCTTTAATTTTGGGACAGCTGACTACGAGCAGTACTTC	CASSFNFGTADYEQYF
NA	TRBV9	NA	TRBJ1-2	TGTGCCAGCAGCGGGAAGGATTTTCCTTATGGCTACACCTTC	CASSGKDFPYGYTF
NA	TRBV2	TRBD1	TRBJ2-2	TGTGCCACTAGACAGGGGGCGGCCGGGGAGCTGTTTTTT	CATRQGAAGELFF